The 21 T cell receptor beta chains below were found in one sample sequenced in a study of T-cell memory formation after mild COVID-19. TCRdb re-analysed the 5' RACE reads in MiXCR, keeping a single row per CDR3 protein. Of more than 250,000 distinct CDR3 sequences in the sample, roughly 18% are singletons; the top ten hold roughly 23%. The source material was PBMCs or a T cell subset sorted from them (not recorded which). These receptors were collected from a man in his late teens or twenties who had mild COVID-19 (a few samples of this study predate the infection). Cell type and time point are not known.

The sample holds many counts of this clonotype. The V call is TRBV7-9, the J call TRBJ2-4, with 7 nucleotides matching TRBD2. Germline loops: CDR1 SEHNR, CDR2 FQNEAQ (reference sequence). V gave up 5 bases and J gave up 1 base; unmatched junction bases: 5. CDR3 length: 15 amino acids. The CDR3 protein is CASSPGRKAKNIQYF. For the CDR3, the DNA is TGTGCCAGCAGCCCCGGGAGGAAGGCCAAAAACATTCAGTACTTC.

The chain couples TRBV7-2 to TRBJ1-2; 9 nucleotides align to TRBD1. CDR3 size: 14 residues. V dropped 3 bases and J dropped 8; count of bases not matched to a gene: 7. Germline V CDR1 and CDR2: SGHTA, FQGNSA. The CDR3 DNA sequence: TGTGCCAGCAGCTTGAGGACAGGGGATCGCGGCTACACCTTC. Amino acids: CASSLRTGDRGYTF.

This clonotype was found a few times. The chain links TRBV18 to TRBJ2-7; D perhaps matches TRBD2 (6 bases). V was clipped by 4 bases and J by 6 bases, with 10 bases between them. Germline CDR1 reads KGHSH; CDR2 reads LQKENI. The CDR3 is 12 residues long. CDR3 in DNA: TGTGCCAGCTCACTAGCGGCTCCCGAGCAGTACTTC. This translates into CASSLAAPEQYF.

This clonotype was counted only a few times. The V and J genes are TRBV6-2 or TRBV6-3 and TRBJ2-7; D may be TRBD2 (5 bases). V was clipped by 7 bases and J by 3 bases, with 10 bases between them. CDR1 and CDR2 (germline): MNHEY, SVGEGT. The CDR3 consists of 12 residues. CDR3 coding DNA: TGTGCCAGCAATCCAGAGGGCTACGAGCAGTACTTC. This sequence encodes CASNPEGYEQYF.

The J gene is TRBJ2-7, the V gene TRBV28; TRBD1 agrees at 11 bases. Trimming cost V 6 bases and J 6 bases; bases outside gene matches: 7. Germline V lookup: CDR1 MDHEN, CDR2 SYDVKM. The CDR3 loop spans 14 amino acids. The CDR3 DNA reads TGTGCCAGCAGCCCCGGACAGGGGGCGGTCGAGCAGTACGTC. It encodes CASSPGQGAVEQYV.

This clonotype was seen a handful of times. J is TRBJ2-3 and V is TRBV4-3; D perhaps matches TRBD2 (6 bases). Deletions cut 4 bases from V and 5 bases from J, with 13 bases between. This CDR3 region has 14 residues. Germline V CDR1 and CDR2: LGHNA, YSLEER. CDR3 bases: TGCGCCAGCAGCCTCCAAGTGGGGGGAGATACGCAGTATTTT. It codes for CASSLQVGGDTQYF.

The V gene is TRBV5-6, the J gene TRBJ2-6; no clear D. Germline CDR1 reads SGHDT; CDR2 reads YYEEEE. Trimming shortened V by 4 bases and J by 0 bases, and 8 bases separated the two germline ends. CDR3 length equals 15 residues. The CDR3 DNA follows: TGTGCCAGCAGCCAGCTGAACTCTGGGGCCAACGTCCTGACTTTC. This gives the protein CASSQLNSGANVLTF.

V and J are TRBV7-2 and TRBJ2-3; TRBD1 might be the D (5 bases). Germline V gene lookup returns CDR1 SGHTA and CDR2 FQGNSA. Trimming took off 4 bases at V and 0 bases at J, with 11 bases between the two ends. This CDR3 is 15 amino acids long. The CDR3 loop is CASSSSGISTDTQYF. The CDR3 DNA reads TGTGCCAGCAGCTCCTCAGGGATCAGCACAGATACGCAGTATTTT.

This rearrangement joins TRBV9 to TRBJ2-3; perhaps TRBD2 as D (5 bases). V dropped 4 bases and J dropped 3 bases, with 15 bases sitting between them. The germline gives CDR1 SGDLS, CDR2 YYNGEE. CDR3 size: 15 residues. CDR3 protein: CASSLQFSVTDTQYF. The CDR3 region has the DNA TGTGCCAGCAGCCTGCAGTTTAGCGTAACAGATACGCAGTATTTT.

The chain is built from TRBV9 and TRBJ1-2; D not certain. Per the germline V gene, CDR1 is SGDLS and CDR2 is YYNGEE. V was clipped by 8 bases and J by 4 bases, with 15 bases between them. The CDR3 runs to 13 residues. The CDR3, as DNA: TGTGCCAGTTCGGGTCCGCCTACCTATGGCTACACCTTC. Protein: CASSGPPTYGYTF.

The table lists this clonotype with a few counts. CDR3 DNA: TGTGCCAGCAGCTTAGTCCAGAACCAAGAGACCCAGTACTTC. Its protein is CASSLVQNQETQYF. V gene TRBV7-9 combines with J gene TRBJ2-5; D not resolved. CDR1 and CDR2 (germline): SEHNR, FQNEAQ (reference sequence). Trimming left V 1 base short and J 0 bases short, with 6 bases between. The CDR3 has 14 amino acids.

The rearrangement uses TRBV6-5 and TRBJ1-5; no clear D gene. The CDR3 totals 13 residues. CDR1 is MNHEY and CDR2 is SVGAGI in the germline V gene. Deletions cut 5 bases from V and 6 bases from J, with 11 bases between. CDR3 residues: CASSPSLGQPQHF. In DNA form, the CDR3 reads TGTGCCAGCAGTCCCAGTCTGGGTCAGCCCCAGCATTTT.

This chain links TRBV5-1 with TRBJ2-1; TRBD2 is a possible D gene (5 bases). Germline V gives CDR1 SGHRS, CDR2 YFSETQ. Trimming took off 4 bases at V and 9 bases at J, with 14 bases between the two ends. The CDR3 is made up of 13 amino acids. This CDR3 is CASSSLPEGEQFF. The DNA of the CDR3 is TGCGCCAGCAGCAGTCTCCCCGAGGGTGAGCAGTTCTTC.

This clonotype turned up a few times. The V gene is TRBV4-1, the J gene TRBJ2-3; 9 bases match TRBD2. The length of the CDR3 is 15 residues. V shed 3 bases and J 4 bases; nucleotides not matched to a gene: 5. CDR1 and CDR2 (germline): MGHRA, YSYEKL. The CDR3 loop is CASSHAGGPPDTQYF. The CDR3 bases are TGCGCCAGCAGCCACGCGGGGGGGCCGCCAGATACGCAGTATTTT.

The chain couples TRBV4-1 to TRBJ2-1; 7 nucleotides align to TRBD2. Per the germline V gene, CDR1 is MGHRA and CDR2 is YSYEKL. With 0 bases clipped from V and 2 bases from J, the junction kept 4 bases outside the gene matches. The CDR3 spans 16 residues. CDR3 coding DNA: TGCGCCAGCAGCCAAGACGGAGGACTAGCCTACAATGAGCAGTTCTTC. It encodes CASSQDGGLAYNEQFF.

This rearrangement joins TRBV6-5 to TRBJ2-7; TRBD1 is a possible D gene (6 bases). The CDR3 runs to 16 residues. V shed 6 bases and J shed 3 bases, with 21 bases lying between them. Germline CDR1 is MNHEY and CDR2 is SVGAGI. The CDR3 nucleotides are TGTGCCAGCAGCCCCCGCCAAACAGGGTTAGACTACGAGCAGTACTTC. Translation gives CASSPRQTGLDYEQYF.

The chain recombines TRBV5-5 with TRBJ1-1; 7 bases align to TRBD1. CDR1 and CDR2 from the germline V gene are SGHKS and YYEKEE (reference sequence). Trimming removed 4 bases from V and 4 bases from J; junction bases left unmatched: 10. The CDR3 runs 15 residues. CDR3 amino acids: CASSGLQGMGTEAFF. The CDR3 region has the DNA TGTGCCAGCAGCGGACTACAGGGGATGGGCACTGAAGCTTTCTTT.

The V and J genes are TRBV4-1 and TRBJ2-1; tentative D call: TRBD1 (6 bases). The CDR3 has 14 amino acids. The germline gives CDR1 MGHRA, CDR2 YSYEKL. V lost 1 base and J lost 8, with 12 bases in between. DNA for the CDR3: TGCGCCAGCAGCCAAGGAAGCAGGGGAGATGAGCAGTTCTTC. This gives the protein CASSQGSRGDEQFF.

The chain joins TRBV7-2 to TRBJ2-7; D gene ambiguous. Germline CDR1 SGHTA, CDR2 FQGNSA. The germline V and J ends were trimmed by 5 bases and 4 bases, with 12 bases remaining between them. The length of the CDR3 is 13 residues. DNA of the CDR3: TGTGCCAGCAGCCCCCAGCTGAAATACGAGCAGTACTTC. It specifies CASSPQLKYEQYF.

This clonotype came up a few times. One end of the junction fails to match germline, which may point to a read error. V and J are TRBV7-7 and TRBJ2-3; 7 bases agree with TRBD2. CDR3 length: 14 residues. CDR1 and CDR2 from the germline V gene are SSHAT and FNYEAQ (reference sequence). The CDR3 protein is CASSLGGSSDTQYF. The DNA of the CDR3 is TGTGCTAGCAGCTTAGGCGGGAGCTCAGATACGCAGTATTTT.

There are a few counts of this clonotype. This sequence joins TRBV7-9 and TRBJ1-1; D is unclear. The CDR3 sequence is 12 residues long. V lost 4 bases and J lost 1, with 4 bases in between. CDR1 SEHNR and CDR2 FQNEAQ come from the germline V gene (reference sequence). The CDR3 sequence is CASSSQNTEAFF. The CDR3 bases are TGTGCCAGCAGCTCACAGAACACTGAAGCTTTCTTT.